The sequence of this T cell receptor (beta chain) was determined in a study of CD8 T cells in ankylosing spondylitis (TCRdb year 2017). Looking at the study overall: T cell receptor beta repertoires were profiled in healthy donors and ankylosing spondylitis patients so that disease-linked TCR variants could be found. The full study cohort comprised some 27 ankylosing spondylitis patients and some 110 healthy donors. Peripheral blood samples were taken, and synovial fluid was additionally collected from ankylosing spondylitis patients.

Reading the germline V gene gives CDR1 MGHDK and CDR2 SYGVNS. The germline ends are 9 bases apart after V is trimmed by 6 bases and J by 0 bases. The CDR3, from cysteine to phenylalanine, totals 15 residues. Kept here is only the CDR3 DNA, which spans 45 bases and is read in frame from base 1. The paper's findings and limits, for the study overall: A TCR beta motif of several highly homologous amino acid variants appeared characteristic of blood from ankylosing spondylitis patients. Some TCR beta motif variants had previously been reported in synovial fluid and blood of reactive arthritis patients, which suggested common disease-initiation mechanisms. A CD8+ phenotype was shown by the disease-linked clones, which were found at relatively low frequencies in peripheral blood. The disease-linked clones were reported to be significantly enriched in matched synovial fluid samples from ankylosing spondylitis patients.

Sequencer: Illumina HiSeq 2500. Quantitative 5'-RACE with molecular barcodes was the method used to prepare the TCR beta libraries. Per the original workflow: A new computational method based on a probabilistic model of VDJ rearrangement was used to identify disease-linked TCR variants. TCRdb reanalyzed the raw reads on its own, using fastp at Q25 for trimming and MiXCR for clone calling, and kept in-frame beta chains. Entries are consolidated by CDR3 protein sequence, retaining the most common genes and DNA. TCRdb, rather than the study authors, made the V and J calls. The sample data list hundreds of thousands of distinct CDR3 sequences, and about 16% of these were observed just once. The biggest ten clones account for about 39% of the sample. This clonotype was seen repeatedly, ten times or more. Its antigen is not yet known. The input lacks base qualities; no much larger clone sits a single base away.

Recombination joined TRBV25-1 with TRBJ1-6, and TRBD1 may be the D gene, going by 5 matching bases. The receptor comes from a male donor with ankylosing spondylitis. The sequenced sample was blood, either unsorted or a sorted T cell fraction (not recorded which). The nucleotides are TGTGCCAGCAGACAGGATAGCTCCTATAATTCACCCCTCCACTTT. It codes for CASRQDSSYNSPLHF. With all but the CDR3 taken from the reference TRBV25-1 and TRBJ1-6 genes, the full variable domain is: EADIYQTPRYLVIGTGKKITLECSQTMGHDKMYWYQQDPGMELHLIHYSYGVNSTEKGDLSSESTVSRIRTEHFPLTLESARPSHTSQYLCASRQDSSYNSPLHFGNGTRLTVT.